These 17 T cell receptor beta chains were all obtained from the same sample, sequenced in a study of identical twins. TCRdb passed the 5' RACE reads through MiXCR, listing each CDR3 protein once. The data show 450,000 to 600,000 distinct CDR3 sequences, under 25% seen once. These records were also assigned to another study, of yellow fever vaccine responses in identical twins.

What was sequenced was CD4+ T cells sorted from blood. All receptors derive from a woman younger than 30 in good health.

In its sample, this clonotype was seen a few times. CDR3 in amino acids: CASTRHQNTEAFF. DNA of the CDR3: TGTGCCAGCACCCGACATCAGAACACTGAAGCTTTCTTT. The chain links TRBV6-1 to TRBJ1-1; D gene ambiguous. Germline V gene sequence: CDR1 MNHNS, CDR2 SASEGT. The ends were cut back, 7 bases at V and 1 base at J, with 10 bases in the middle. The CDR3 consists of 13 residues.

This chain connects TRBV10-1 to TRBJ2-5; weak D call: TRBD2 (6 bases). The CDR3 is 13 residues long. CDR1 WNHNN and CDR2 SYGVQD come from the germline V gene (reference sequence). Trimming pared 4 bases from V and 7 bases from J, leaving 13 bases between. As DNA, the CDR3 is TGCGCCAGCAGTGTAGGTCAGGGAGGGACCCAGTACTTC. Amino acids: CASSVGQGGTQYF.

The genes are TRBV3-1 and TRBJ2-3; D gene uncertain. Trimming cost V 1 base and J 3 bases, with 17 bases left between them. The CDR3 consists of 17 residues. Germline assignment: CDR1 LGHDT and CDR2 YNNKEL (reference sequence). The CDR3 coding sequence is TGTGCCAGCAGCCAAGTAGATAGCTGGGGTATGACAGATACGCAGTATTTT. Protein product: CASSQVDSWGMTDTQYF.

The chain recombines TRBV20-1 with TRBJ2-6; 10 bases are shared with TRBD1. Trimming at V came to 4 bases and at J to 1 base, leaving 7 bases not matched to a gene. CDR1 and CDR2 from the germline V gene are DFQATT and SNEGSKA (reference sequence). This CDR3 is built from 17 residues. Here the CDR3 DNA reads TGCAGTGCTATCTCCGGGACAGGGGTATCTGGGGCCAACGTCCTGACTTTC. It is translated as CSAISGTGVSGANVLTF.

The sample holds many counts of this clonotype. V usage is TRBV7-9 and J usage is TRBJ2-1, with 7 bases matching TRBD2. The germline CDR1 and CDR2 sequences are SEHNR and FQNEAQ (reference sequence). The CDR3 is made up of 15 amino acids. The ends lost 2 bases at V and 3 bases at J; junction bases unmatched: 4. Here the CDR3 DNA reads TGTGCCAGCAGCTTAACAGCGGGGCTCTACAATGAGCAGTTCTTC. Encoded protein: CASSLTAGLYNEQFF.

The CDR3 sequence is CSAEGIDTGELFF. The CDR3 nucleotides read TGCAGTGCAGAGGGAATTGACACCGGGGAGCTGTTTTTT. The chain links TRBV20-1 to TRBJ2-2; maybe TRBD2 (5 bases). Germline V gene sequence: CDR1 DFQATT, CDR2 SNEGSKA (reference sequence). The V end lost 6 bases, the J end lost 3 bases, and 11 bases lay between the germline ends. This CDR3 has 13 residues.

This chain connects TRBV5-1 to TRBJ2-7; possible D gene TRBD2, 5 bases. The V end lost 7 bases, the J end lost 0 bases, and 8 bases lay between the germline ends. CDR1 and CDR2 (germline): SGHRS, YFSETQ. The CDR3 contains 12 residues. The CDR3 reads CASRRDSYEQYF. The CDR3 region has the DNA TGCGCCAGCCGCCGGGACTCCTACGAGCAGTACTTC.

This clonotype showed up just a few times. The J gene is TRBJ2-1, the V gene TRBV20-1, with D possibly matching TRBD1 (7 bases). Between the trimmed V and J ends, which lost 2 bases and 4 bases, there was a span of 9 bases. Germline-derived CDR1 and CDR2 are DFQATT and SNEGSKA (reference sequence). This CDR3 comprises 13 residues. This CDR3 reads CSARQGGYNEQFF. DNA of the CDR3: TGCAGTGCTAGACAGGGGGGTTACAATGAGCAGTTCTTC.

This chain joins TRBV14 and TRBJ2-3; 8 nucleotides align to TRBD2. The CDR3 consists of 19 residues. Per the germline V gene, CDR1 is SGHDN and CDR2 is FVKESK. Unmatched junction bases numbered 15, after V lost 4 bases and J lost 0 bases. CDR3 sequence reads: CASSPLPIAGRTSTDTQYF. CDR3 DNA: TGTGCCAGCAGCCCCCTTCCGATAGCGGGGAGAACTAGCACAGATACGCAGTATTTT. Looking up the rest from reference TRBV14 and TRBJ2-3 gives the full variable domain: EAGVTQFPSHSVIEKGQTVTLRCDPISGHDNLYWYRRVMGKEIKFLLHFVKESKQDESGMPNNRFLAERTGGTYSTLKVQPAELEDSGVYFCASSPLPIAGRTSTDTQYFGPGTRLTVL.

The rearrangement uses TRBV7-6 and TRBJ2-5; D is unresolved. V lost 8 bases, J lost 4 bases, and 17 bases lay in between. Germline CDR1 SGHVS, CDR2 FNYEAQ. The CDR3 has 14 amino acids. The CDR3 loop is CASLGFFGTETQYF. In DNA, the CDR3 is TGTGCCAGCTTAGGGTTTTTTGGTACAGAGACCCAGTACTTC. Variable domain in full (rest from reference TRBV7-6 and TRBJ2-5): GAGVSQSPRYKVTKRGQDVALRCDPISGHVSLYWYRQALGQGPEFLTYFNYEAQQDKSGLPNDRFSAERPEGSISTLTIQRTEQRDSAMYRCASLGFFGTETQYFGPGTRLLVL.

For the CDR3, the DNA is TGCGCCAGCAGTCGCCCGATTGGGACCGGCACAGATACGCAGTATTTT. It translates to CASSRPIGTGTDTQYF. The chain employs TRBV23-1 and TRBJ2-3; D is tentatively TRBD1 or TRBD2 (5 bases each). TRBV23-1 is an ORF, with its function uncertain. Trimming took 4 bases from V and 1 from J, leaving 15 bases between them. This CDR3 region has 16 residues.

The V call is TRBV27, the J call TRBJ2-1; 9 nucleotides align to TRBD2. Germline assignment: CDR1 MNHEY and CDR2 SMNVEV (reference sequence). The V and J ends lost 6 bases and 5 bases, in that order; junction bases with no gene match: 11. The CDR3 is 16 residues long. In DNA form, the CDR3 reads TGTGCCAGCAGGACGCTCGGGGCGGGAGGGAACAATGAGCAGTTCTTC. Protein: CASRTLGAGGNNEQFF.

This clonotype was picked up a small number of times. CDR3 in DNA: TGCGCCAGCAGTGAAAACTATTTGGCGGGTGAGCAGTTCTTC. Its protein product is CASSENYLAGEQFF. V and J are TRBV10-2 and TRBJ2-1; TRBD2 might be the D (5 bases). Germline V CDR1 and CDR2: WSHSY, SAAADI. V gave up 3 bases and J gave up 9 bases, with 15 bases separating them. The CDR3 spans 14 residues.

The chain combines TRBV20-1 with TRBJ2-7; TRBD2 matches 11 bases. Unmatched junction bases numbered 4, after V lost 4 bases and J lost 2 bases. From germline, CDR1 is DFQATT and CDR2 SNEGSKA (reference sequence). The CDR3 is 14 residues long. For the CDR3, the DNA is TGCAGTGCTAAGGGACTAGCGGAAACCTACGAGCAGTACTTC. Translation: CSAKGLAETYEQYF.

The chain couples TRBV24-1 to TRBJ1-2; the D is unclear. V lost 0 bases and J lost 2, with 6 bases in between. CDR3 length equals 14 residues. Germline V gene sequence: CDR1 KGHDR, CDR2 SFDVKD. The CDR3 DNA is TGTGCCACCAGTGATTTGGCCGGGAACTATGGCTACACCTTC. Translation gives CATSDLAGNYGYTF.

J is TRBJ1-1 and V is TRBV3-1; D might be TRBD1 (6 bases). The CDR3 totals 16 residues. Deletions cut 4 bases from V and 0 bases from J, with 15 bases between. The V gene's germline CDR1 is LGHDT and CDR2 YNNKEL (reference sequence). The CDR3 DNA follows: TGTGCCAGCAGCCTCGGGACACCAGTAATGAACACTGAAGCTTTCTTT. Amino acid sequence: CASSLGTPVMNTEAFF.

The rearrangement uses TRBV24-1 and TRBJ2-7; D gene unclear. Per the germline V gene, CDR1 is KGHDR and CDR2 is SFDVKD. This CDR3 is 12 amino acids long. CDR3 in amino acids: CVVGSQPYEQYV. CDR3 DNA: TGTGTAGTTGGGTCACAACCTTACGAGCAGTACGTC.